These 19 T cell receptor beta chains share one sample of origin, sequenced in a study of response to subunit inactivated influenza vaccine. TCRdb redid the calling of the RT-PCR reads with MiXCR, one entry per CDR3 protein. The sample includes under 800,000 distinct CDR3 sequences, roughly 14% of them seen just once. The source was PBMCs from blood, collected 14 to 15 days before vaccination. The receptors derive from a man aged 50 to 60 who received an inactivated influenza vaccine.

The V gene is TRBV6-1, the J gene TRBJ2-7; the match to TRBD2 covers 13 bases. There are 17 residues in the CDR3. CDR1 and CDR2 (germline): MNHNS, SASEGT. With V trimmed by 5 bases and J by 0 bases, 7 bases remained unmatched. CDR3: CASSTRTSGGHSYEQYF. The CDR3 bases are TGTGCCAGCAGTACCAGGACTAGCGGGGGCCACTCCTACGAGCAGTACTTC.

The chain joins TRBV20-1 to TRBJ2-5; 11 bases match TRBD2. From germline, CDR1 is DFQATT and CDR2 SNEGSKA (reference sequence). The V and J ends lost 3 bases and 4 bases, in that order; junction bases with no gene match: 13. The CDR3 extends over 17 amino acids. CDR3 DNA sequence: TGCAGTGCTAGGGGGACTAGCGGAATGACCCTAACAGAGACCCAGTACTTC. Its translation: CSARGTSGMTLTETQYF.

This sequence joins TRBV28 and TRBJ1-5, with D hard to call. Germline loops: CDR1 MDHEN, CDR2 SYDVKM. The CDR3 is made up of 11 amino acids. V lost 6 bases and J 15 bases, leaving 15 bases between the germline ends. This CDR3 reads CASSRGPRLHF. CDR3 DNA: TGTGCCAGCAGCAGAGGACCGCGCCTGCATTTT.

The chain couples TRBV7-2 to TRBJ2-6; no clear D gene. CDR1 is SGHTA and CDR2 is FQGNSA in the germline V gene. V lost 5 bases to trimming and J lost 4 bases, with 9 bases between them. The length of the CDR3 is 14 residues. The CDR3 region has the DNA TGTGCCAGCAGCCCGCGACTCGGGGCCAACGTCCTGACTTTC. The encoded protein is CASSPRLGANVLTF.

This chain links TRBV12-3 or TRBV12-4 with TRBJ1-5; 7 positions agree with TRBD1. The V and J ends lost 3 bases and 2 bases, in that order; junction bases with no gene match: 7. The CDR3 runs to 16 residues. The CDR3 DNA reads TGTGCCAGCAGTTTGATGACAGGGTCGGGCAATCAGCCCCAGCATTTT. It is translated as CASSLMTGSGNQPQHF.

This clonotype came up a few times. The genes are TRBV20-1 and TRBJ2-1; possibly TRBD2 for D (6 bases). Per the germline V gene, CDR1 is DFQATT and CDR2 is SNEGSKA (reference sequence). The CDR3 is made up of 13 amino acids. The germline V and J ends were trimmed by 3 bases and 6 bases, with 12 bases remaining between them. The CDR3 DNA reads as TGCAGTGCTAGTATGACTAGTGGCAATGAGCAGTTCTTC. Encoded protein: CSASMTSGNEQFF.

This clonotype was counted many times. V and J are TRBV12-3 or TRBV12-4 and TRBJ2-3; D is undetermined. This CDR3 has 16 residues. Deletions cut 0 bases from V and 7 bases from J, with 17 bases between. CDR3 in amino acids: CASSLARSVWANTQYF. In nucleotides, the CDR3 is TGTGCCAGCAGTTTAGCGAGATCCGTTTGGGCGAATACGCAGTATTTT.

The V gene is TRBV10-2, the J gene TRBJ2-5; D is unresolved. Per the germline V gene, CDR1 is WSHSY and CDR2 is SAAADI. The germline V and J ends were trimmed by 6 bases and 2 bases, with 16 bases remaining between them. This CDR3 has 15 residues. The CDR3 region is CASSDPSGSQETQYF. The DNA of the CDR3 is TGCGCCAGCAGCGATCCTTCCGGGTCTCAAGAGACCCAGTACTTC.

This clonotype was seen a handful of times. V and J are TRBV4-2 and TRBJ2-4, with D unclear. Germline CDR1 LGHNA, CDR2 YNFKEQ. V lost 0 bases, J lost 5 bases, and 8 bases lay in between. The CDR3 length is 14 residues. The chain's CDR3 is CASSQERYQNIQYF. The CDR3 DNA sequence: TGTGCCAGCAGCCAAGAGCGGTACCAAAACATTCAGTACTTC.

This sequence joins TRBV28 and TRBJ2-2, with D tentatively TRBD1 (6 bases). Germline-derived CDR1 and CDR2 are MDHEN and SYDVKM. Trimming stripped 7 bases from V and 2 bases from J, with 17 bases between. This CDR3 is built from 16 residues. This chain's CDR3 is CASKIFSGHNTGELFF. The DNA of the CDR3 is TGTGCCAGCAAGATCTTCTCGGGACACAACACCGGGGAGCTGTTTTTT.

The rearrangement joins TRBV9 to TRBJ1-2, with D uncertain. V was cut by 4 bases and J by 1 base, with 20 bases left in between. CDR3 size: 17 residues. Germline V gives CDR1 SGDLS, CDR2 YYNGEE. CDR3 DNA: TGTGCCAGCAGCCCGGGCTGGGCGGGAGACTATAACTATGGCTACACCTTC. The encoded protein is CASSPGWAGDYNYGYTF.

The gene calls are TRBV6-4 and TRBJ1-4, with D tentatively TRBD1 (5 bases). From germline, CDR1 is MRHNA and CDR2 SNTAGT. Trimming stripped 7 bases from V and 5 bases from J, with 26 bases between. This CDR3 comprises 18 residues. CDR3 protein: CASTRYEALSGTNEKLFF. DNA for the CDR3: TGTGCCAGCACCCGGTATGAGGCTCTTTCGGGGACGAATGAAAAACTGTTTTTT.

The J gene is TRBJ2-3, the V gene TRBV7-2; D unclear. Trimming pared 5 bases from V and 6 bases from J, leaving 6 bases between. CDR3 length equals 11 residues. The germline V gene has CDR1 SGHTA and CDR2 FQGNSA. CDR3 protein: CASSAVDTQYF. CDR3 coding DNA: TGTGCCAGCAGCGCCGTCGATACGCAGTATTTT.

This clonotype was detected many times. The V call is TRBV9, the J call TRBJ2-7, with 12 positions matching TRBD2. V lost 4 bases and J lost 6; bases outside the gene matches: 5. Germline CDR1 is SGDLS and CDR2 is YYNGEE. The CDR3 is made up of 14 amino acids. CDR3 coding DNA: TGTGCCAGCAGCCCTAGCGGGGGGGCCCCCGAGCAGTACTTC. It codes for CASSPSGGAPEQYF.

This clonotype was found many times. In DNA, the CDR3 is TGTGCCAGCAGCTCCCTTCCGGGACAAAGCACAGATACGCAGTATTTT. Translation gives CASSSLPGQSTDTQYF. The V gene is TRBV7-2, the J gene TRBJ2-3; D is possibly TRBD1 (6 bases). Trimming shortened V by 4 bases and J by 0 bases, and 14 bases separated the two germline ends. The CDR3 consists of 16 residues. Germline V gene data show CDR1 as SGHTA and CDR2 as FQGNSA.

This clonotype has just a few counts. Written as DNA, the CDR3 is TGTGCCAGCAGTCCAACTACAGGGGGAACGGGGGCCAACGTCCTGACTTTC. It is translated as CASSPTTGGTGANVLTF. The rearrangement joins TRBV2 to TRBJ2-6; 8 bases agree with TRBD1. There are 17 residues in the CDR3. The V gene's germline CDR1 is SNHLY and CDR2 FYNNEI. J gave up 4 bases and V 5 bases, and 10 bases lay outside the gene matches.

This clonotype appeared a few times. The chain joins TRBV5-4 to TRBJ2-3, with 15 bases fitting TRBD2. Germline CDR1 is SGHNT and CDR2 is YYREEE (reference sequence). V was clipped by 3 bases and J by 0 bases; unmatched bases: 5. This CDR3 is 18 amino acids long. The CDR3 DNA sequence: TGTGCCAGCAGCTCCGGGACTAGCGGGAGGACTAGCACAGATACGCAGTATTTT. Protein product: CASSSGTSGRTSTDTQYF.

As regards this clonotype: A junction boundary mismatches the germline segment, possibly from a read error. V usage is TRBV7-7 and J usage is TRBJ2-3, with 8 bases matching TRBD2. The CDR3 covers 15 residues. CDR1 is SSHAT, CDR2 FNYEAQ, per germline (reference sequence). This chain's CDR3 is CASSRSGTGTDTQYF. The DNA of the CDR3 is TGTGCTAGCAGCCGTAGCGGGACGGGTACAGATACGCAGTATTTT.

In this sample, this clonotype turned up many times. V gene TRBV12-3 or TRBV12-4 combines with J gene TRBJ2-7; 7 bases map to TRBD2. Trimming at V came to 2 bases and at J to 2 bases, leaving 3 bases not matched to a gene. This CDR3 contains 14 residues. The CDR3 bases are TGTGCCAGCAGTTTATCCGGGACTACCTACGAGCAGTACTTC. Protein sequence: CASSLSGTTYEQYF.